One and the same sample provided the 21 T cell receptor beta chains below, sequenced in a study of response to subunit inactivated influenza vaccine. One entry per CDR3 protein results from TCRdb running MiXCR on the RT-PCR reads. The sample lists 290,000 or so distinct CDR3 sequences, approximately 23% seen once, with 10% in the top ten. Sample: PBMCs from blood, taken 21 months after vaccination. The receptors come from a man between 50 and 75 years old who received an inactivated influenza vaccine.

The chain couples TRBV4-2 to TRBJ2-3; 12 nucleotides agree with TRBD2. Germline assignment: CDR1 LGHNA and CDR2 YNFKEQ. V was clipped by 2 bases and J by 3 bases; unmatched bases: 6. There are 17 residues in the CDR3. This chain's CDR3 is CASSQYSLAGGTDTQYF. The CDR3 DNA sequence: TGTGCCAGCAGCCAATACAGCCTAGCGGGAGGGACAGATACGCAGTATTTT.

This clonotype was recorded a few times. As DNA, the CDR3 is TGCAGTGCTAGTACCGGGACAGGCAATGAAAAACTGTTTTTT. It is translated as CSASTGTGNEKLFF. V and J are TRBV20-1 and TRBJ1-4; 8 bases map to TRBD1. With 3 bases clipped from V and 5 bases from J, the junction kept 5 bases outside the gene matches. The germline CDR1 and CDR2 sequences are DFQATT and SNEGSKA (reference sequence). This CDR3 is 14 amino acids long.

The V gene is TRBV20-1, the J gene TRBJ2-4; D gene uncertain. The CDR3 is made up of 13 amino acids. V was clipped by 3 bases and J by 0 bases, with 6 bases between them. CDR1 and CDR2 (germline): DFQATT, SNEGSKA (reference sequence). CDR3 nucleotide sequence: TGCAGTGCTAGTGGCCTAGCCAAAAACATTCAGTACTTC. It is translated as CSASGLAKNIQYF.

There are many counts of this clonotype. V is TRBV3-1 and J is TRBJ2-2; D gene uncertain. The germline V gene encodes CDR1 LGHDT and CDR2 YNNKEL (reference sequence). V gave up 4 bases and J gave up 3 bases, with 9 bases separating them. The CDR3 spans 14 residues. The CDR3: CASSPAPDTGELFF. CDR3 bases: TGTGCCAGCAGCCCAGCCCCGGACACCGGGGAGCTGTTTTTT.

The chain has TRBV20-1 and TRBJ1-2; D is unclear. The V gene lost 3 bases and the J gene lost 2 bases, with 19 bases spanning the gap. CDR3 length: 16 amino acids. Germline values: CDR1 DFQATT, CDR2 SNEGSKA (reference sequence). CDR3 in amino acids: CSARTSPILRNYGYTF. The CDR3 DNA sequence: TGCAGTGCTAGGACAAGCCCAATTCTGAGAAACTATGGCTACACCTTC.

This clonotype came up a few times. V gene TRBV10-2 combines with J gene TRBJ1-2; no clear D gene. The CDR3 sequence is 14 residues long. Trimming took off 5 bases at V and 4 bases at J, with 14 bases between the two ends. CDR1 is WSHSY, CDR2 SAAADI, per germline. This chain's CDR3 is CASSMDADFYGYTF. The CDR3 DNA sequence: TGCGCCAGCAGTATGGACGCGGACTTCTATGGCTACACCTTC.

At least ten counts were recorded for this clonotype. The rearrangement uses TRBV15 and TRBJ1-1; tentative D call: TRBD1 (6 bases). Germline loops: CDR1 LNHNV, CDR2 YYDKDF (reference sequence). Trimming removed 1 base at V and 4 bases at J, with 16 bases between. This CDR3 contains 16 residues. The CDR3 coding sequence is TGTGCCACCAGCAGAGGATCGGGGGGCCAAGGCACTGAAGCTTTCTTT. Translated: CATSRGSGGQGTEAFF.

This clonotype has only a few counts. The CDR3 region has the DNA TGTGCCAGCAGCTTGGCGTCTAATTCACCCCTCCACTTT. It specifies CASSLASNSPLHF. This chain joins TRBV5-6 and TRBJ1-6; D gene unclear. The CDR3 sequence is 13 residues long. Germline V CDR1 and CDR2: SGHDT, YYEEEE. Trimming removed 0 bases from V and 6 bases from J, with 4 bases in between.

This chain links TRBV5-5 with TRBJ2-1; D remains unclear. CDR3 size: 15 residues. Trimming left V 4 bases short and J 0 bases short, with 11 bases between. Germline CDR1 is SGHKS and CDR2 is YYEKEE (reference sequence). The CDR3 DNA sequence: TGTGCCAGCAGCCTGGACCCGAGCTCCTACAATGAGCAGTTCTTC. It translates to CASSLDPSSYNEQFF.

This chain uses TRBV29-1 with TRBJ2-2, with D maybe TRBD1 (5 bases). This CDR3 contains 14 residues. The V end lost 8 bases, the J end lost 3 bases, and 16 bases lay between the germline ends. The V gene's germline CDR1 is SQVTM and CDR2 ANQGSEA. The CDR3 reads CSIHPDIYTGELFF. In DNA, the CDR3 is TGCAGCATACACCCGGACATTTACACCGGGGAGCTGTTTTTT.

There are many counts of this clonotype. V gene TRBV11-2 combines with J gene TRBJ2-1; no reliable D call. CDR1 is SGHAT and CDR2 is FQNNGV in the germline V gene. This CDR3 is built from 12 residues. Trimming took 1 base from V and 10 from J, leaving 8 bases between them. The CDR3 reads CASSLGGVEQFF. DNA of the CDR3: TGTGCCAGCAGCTTAGGCGGTGTAGAGCAGTTCTTC.

Many counts were recorded for this clonotype. This sequence joins TRBV20-1 and TRBJ1-4; D is ambiguous. The CDR3 has 13 amino acids. Trimming shortened V by 0 bases and J by 5 bases, and 7 bases separated the two germline ends. Germline CDR1 and CDR2: DFQATT and SNEGSKA (reference sequence). CDR3 DNA sequence: TGCAGTGCTAGAGACGGACTCAATGAAAAACTGTTTTTT. This translates into CSARDGLNEKLFF.

Ten or more counts support this clonotype. The chain links TRBV25-1 to TRBJ1-2; D is perhaps TRBD1 (6 bases). Trimming took 7 bases from V and 7 from J, leaving 19 bases between them. CDR3 length: 14 amino acids. In germline, CDR1 is MGHDK, CDR2 SYGVNS. This CDR3 reads CASIAQDSSRGYTF. In DNA form, the CDR3 reads TGTGCCAGCATCGCTCAGGACAGCTCGCGTGGCTACACCTTC.

J is TRBJ2-4 and V is TRBV11-3; tentatively, D is TRBD1 (5 bases). Trimming took 5 bases from V and 6 from J, leaving 11 bases between them. The germline V gene has CDR1 SGHNT and CDR2 YENEEA. This CDR3 contains 13 residues. CDR3 loop: CASSPSQGNIQYF. The CDR3 DNA sequence: TGTGCCAGCAGCCCAAGTCAGGGAAACATTCAGTACTTC.

This clonotype was seen a handful of times. The chain recombines TRBV29-1 with TRBJ2-5; 7 nucleotides align to TRBD1. The CDR3 runs 11 residues. V was clipped by 6 bases and J by 2 bases; unmatched bases: 0. In germline, CDR1 is SQVTM, CDR2 ANQGSEA. Here the CDR3 DNA reads TGCAGCGTGGACAGGCAAGAGACCCAGTACTTC. This translates into CSVDRQETQYF.

The rearrangement uses TRBV6-2 or TRBV6-3 and TRBJ2-7; D unclear. Germline assignment: CDR1 MNHEY and CDR2 SVGEGT. The CDR3 length is 11 residues. V was shortened by 5 bases and J by 3 bases, with 5 bases between the two germline ends. In nucleotides, the CDR3 is TGTGCCAGCAGTCTCCACTACGAGCAGTACTTC. Residues: CASSLHYEQYF.

This clonotype was seen a few times. The chain joins TRBV30 to TRBJ1-6, with TRBD1 matching over 7 bases. The CDR3 is 14 amino acids. V lost 3 bases and J lost 9; bases outside the gene matches: 8. CDR1 GTSNPN and CDR2 SVGIG come from the germline V gene (reference sequence). DNA of the CDR3: TGTGCCTGGAGCCTCGGGACAGCCCCTTCACCCCTCCACTTT. It encodes CAWSLGTAPSPLHF.

This sequence joins TRBV3-1 and TRBJ2-5; D is perhaps TRBD1 (6 bases). Trimming left V 1 base short and J 5 bases short, with 14 bases between. The CDR3 is 15 amino acids. Germline CDR1 reads LGHDT; CDR2 reads YNNKEL (reference sequence). The CDR3 DNA reads TGTGCCAGCAGCCAAGTTAGACAGGATCCGGAGACCCAGTACTTC. It codes for CASSQVRQDPETQYF.

This clonotype was counted a few times. V is TRBV12-3 or TRBV12-4 and J is TRBJ2-7; D unresolved. There are 13 residues in the CDR3. The V end lost 2 bases, the J end lost 2 bases, and 7 bases lay between the germline ends. The CDR3 nucleotides read TGTGCCAGCAGTTTATGGCGAACCTACGAGCAGTACTTC. Translation: CASSLWRTYEQYF.

J is TRBJ1-5 and V is TRBV6-5, with TRBD1 matching 9 bases. In germline, CDR1 is MNHEY, CDR2 SVGAGI. There are 16 residues in the CDR3. V shed 2 bases, J shed 2 bases, and the junction held 4 bases outside the gene matches. In DNA, the CDR3 is TGTGCCAGCAGTTACACCGGGACAGGGCGCAATCAGCCCCAGCATTTT. It codes for CASSYTGTGRNQPQHF.

This clonotype was observed a handful of times. This chain's CDR3 is CASSPLGQTYGYTF. DNA of the CDR3: TGTGCCAGCAGTCCCTTAGGGCAGACGTATGGCTACACCTTC. The chain joins TRBV28 to TRBJ1-2; unclear D gene. Looked up from germline, CDR1 is MDHEN and CDR2 is SYDVKM. Trimming shortened V by 5 bases and J by 5 bases, and 15 bases separated the two germline ends. This CDR3 is 14 amino acids long.